Many counts were recorded for the clone carrying this TCR beta chain. The antigen is unknown. The CDR3 runs 14 residues. Germline V gene sequence: CDR1 SGHTA, CDR2 FQGTGA. The germline V and J ends were trimmed by 8 bases and 5 bases, with 18 bases remaining between them. These data are taken from a study of Graves' ophthalmopathy and Graves' hyperthyroidism. Uncontrolled infections, other autoimmune diseases, pregnancy or lactation barred patients from enrollment. Whole-study findings and limits: Clonotypes were expanded in thyroid at above 0.001 frequency, and most also appeared in blood.

RNA transcripts were the source from which TCR beta CDR3 regions were amplified. An opening RT-PCR round employed HTBI primers and preceded a second-round multiplex PCR. MiXCR was run by TCRdb on the multiplex PCR reads, yielding one entry per CDR3 protein. This table has around 400,000 distinct CDR3 sequences, 15% to 20% appearing once. The sequencing sample was made of peripheral blood. The genes are TRBV7-3 and TRBJ2-5, with D tentatively TRBD1 or TRBD2 (5 bases each). This TCR was sampled from a woman between 18 and 30 years old with Graves' ophthalmopathy. The CDR3 DNA sequence: TGTGCCAGCGGGACGGGAACGGGTCGGGAGACCCAGTACTTC. This encodes CASGTGTGRETQYF.